This TCR beta chain appears in the sequencing data of a study of molecular identifiers for immune sequencing clone quantification. General study results and limits: Effector cells had over 98% of their molecules in clones above 20 RNA copies, while naive cells had under 1%. Highly expanded clone sizes could be underestimated by identical TCR molecules sharing a barcode.

Sorted naive CD8 T cells, 20,000 to 1,000,000, were sequenced from 10%, 30% or 50% RNA. Library preparation followed earlier protocols using designated TCR primers. Via MiXCR, TCRdb re-called the PCR reads, giving one row per CDR3 protein. The sample includes about 97,000 distinct CDR3 sequences, about 32% seen only once; the top ten take about 9.1%. CDR1 and CDR2 (germline): SGHTA, FQGNSA. The CDR3 totals 18 residues. The trim removed 3 bases at V and 3 bases at J, leaving 15 bases unmatched. With respect to this clonotype: Antigen unknown.

The chain carries TRBV7-2 and TRBJ2-5; 8 bases line up with TRBD1. The source is a human donor in good health. Some libraries in this study had Jurkat cell RNA spiked in. Sequenced material: naive CD8+ T cells from blood, with Jurkat cell RNA spiked in. Indicated subset: FACS-sorted CD8+CD4-CCR7+CD45RA+ naive T cells. In DNA form, the CDR3 reads TGTGCCAGCAGCTTCCGGACAGGGAGGACCCCCCAGGAAGAGACCCAGTACTTC. It is translated as CASSFRTGRTPQEETQYF.